This T cell receptor (beta chain) was captured in a study of molecular identifiers for immune sequencing clone quantification. The authors sorted naive CD8 T cells as CD8+CD4-CCR7+CD45RA+. TCRdb re-derived calls from the PCR reads in MiXCR, one entry per CDR3 protein. The profile shows around 40,000 distinct CDR3 sequences, about 20% of them singletons. This clonotype showed up many times. V was pared by 0 bases and J by 2 bases, with 7 bases between. The germline V gene encodes CDR1 LGHNA and CDR2 YSLEER. The CDR3 has 15 amino acids. This sequence originates from a human donor in good health. Some libraries in this study had Jurkat cell RNA spiked in. Sequencing was done on a sample of naive CD8+ T cells from blood, with Jurkat cell RNA spiked in. Specified subset: FACS-sorted CD8+CD4-CCR7+CD45RA+ naive T cells. The J gene is TRBJ2-2, the V gene TRBV4-3; D is unclear. CDR3 DNA: TGCGCCAGCAGCCAAGACAGAATTAACACCGGGGAGCTGTTTTTT. Amino acids: CASSQDRINTGELFF.